This TCR beta chain was sequenced in a study of Ad26.COV2.S vaccination and SARS-CoV-2 variants. Libraries were prepared by immunoSEQ multiplex PCR; TCRdb keeps only in-frame clonotypes and omits some of them. Of approximately 480,000 clones in the sample, around nine tenths are singletons; the top ten hold over 10%. This clone was seen a single time. Germline CDR1 is LNHDA and CDR2 is SQIVND (reference sequence). Trimming removed 3 bases from V and 4 bases from J, with 10 bases in between. The CDR3 consists of 13 residues. Treatment given: roughly 20 received Ad26.COV2.S at low or high dose, single or two shots; about five received placebo; per-sample allocation not given. Samples were taken on day 63 after the first vaccine or placebo injection.

V and J are TRBV19 and TRBJ2-7; D unclear. Sequenced here: peripheral blood, sampled in a trial of Ad26.COV2.S vaccine versus placebo. This clonotype was sampled from a person between 18 and 60 years old who received the Ad26.COV2.S COVID-19 vaccine or a placebo. This chain's CDR3 is CASSMFGTYEQYF. CDR3 nucleotide sequence: TGTGCCAGTAGTATGTTCGGCACATACGAGCAGTACTTC.